These T cell receptor beta chains were read from a single sample in a study of shared clonotypes between healthy human individuals. Only in-frame clones appear in the TCRdb table, and some are missing; sequencing was by immunoSEQ multiplex PCR. The data contain about 2.3 million clones, more than 85% of them seen just once; the ten biggest clones take up about 0.41%. Sequencing was performed on naive CD4+ T cells from PBMCs. These receptors were taken from a man aged 18-30 years in good health. Some clones in this sample may be carry-over from other donors' samples. The conserved cysteine and the conserved F or W are not part of the CDR3 here.

>TRBJ1-5|TRBV6-6
ASSIRDGGNQPQH
>TRBJ2-5|TRBV5-1
ASSLAQGQMQETQY
>TRBJ2-3|TRBV28
ASTRPTNTQY
>TRBJ2-5|TRBV18
ASSPPTSGRETQY
>TRBJ2-1|TRBV10-3
AISVRSGLAGGETRGEQF
>TRBJ1-5|TRBV6-1
ASSDMTGWGNQPQH
>TRBJ2-4|TRBV18
ASSPSQQGTGIQY
>TRBJ1-1|TRBV7-9
ASSLGGYGTEAF
>TRBJ2-7|TRBV4-3
ASSQDATGYEQY
>TRBJ1-6|TRBV27
PSAGGLDSPLH
>TRBJ1-5|TRBV7-2
ASSLLGRNQPQH
>TRBJ2-5|TRBV5-4
ASSLGLQGGETQY
>TRBJ2-3|TRBV30
AWSVLDYTDTQY
>TRBJ2-7|TRBV27
ASSLPPGHLLYEQY
>TRBJ2-1|TRBV29-1
SAIGQGADSSYNEQF
>TRBJ2-4|TRBV5-1
ASSLNRENIQY
>TRBJ2-1|TRBV28
ASSLWGQASRNEQF
>TRBJ1-2|TRBV20-1
SADRGYGYT
>TRBJ1-6|TRBV28
ASRRYRDSPLH
>TRBJ1-4|TRBV19
ASSIGMKVNEKLF
>TRBJ2-7|TRBV6-1
ATTQAGGGDYEQY
>TRBJ2-7|TRBV28
ASSLLGQISYEQY
>TRBJ2-3|TRBV29-1
SVVVGTDTQY
>TRBJ2-7|TRBV5-5
ASRWRAGGNYEQY
>TRBJ2-1|TRBV9
ASSGLFRGGDNEQF
>TRBJ2-5|TRBV5-4
ASSLKGEETQY
>TRBJ2-5|TRBV21-1
ASSKIVGVWTRGETQY
>TRBJ2-1|TRBV6-4
ASSIGPLRDSEQF
>TRBJ2-7|TRBV28
ASKQGLGEQY
>TRBJ2-1|TRBV7-9
ASSLVTGSSNEQF
>TRBJ1-1|TRBV28
ASSLDRWTVNTEAF
>TRBJ2-1|TRBV28
ASRKPGQGRNEQF
>TRBJ1-4|TRBV7-2
ASSAQPPIGATNEKLF
>TRBJ1-5|TRBV6-1
ASSGTTGGNQPQH
>TRBJ2-2|TRBV6-6
ASSSINTGELF
>TRBJ2-7|TRBV14
ASSQGRSEQY
>TRBJ2-2|TRBV9
ASSPRTENTGELF
>TRBJ1-1|TRBV5-1
ASSLLGGPPEAF
>TRBJ2-7|TRBV10-3
AISGNLTTAYEQY
>TRBJ1-5|TRBV6-5
ASTHQGYQPQH
>TRBJ1-2|TRBV13
ASSSQGGQGYGYT
>TRBJ1-2|TRBV6-1
ASSPGDKPFYGYT
>TRBJ1-4|TRBV27
ASQNLNEKLF
>TRBJ1-5|TRBV10-3
AISVSTGNQPQH
>TRBJ1-4|TRBV5-5
ASSLKGEKLF
>TRBJ1-5|TRBV21-1
ASSNKADGLFSNQPQH
>TRBJ2-1|TRBV7-2
ASSLQAGGSEQF
>TRBJ2-1|TRBV7-2
ASRKGRQSHNEQF
>TRBJ2-1|TRBV19
ASSIAATSGSYNEQF
>TRBJ1-2|TRBV7-5
VRSLGISHSNYGYT
>TRBJ2-3|TRBV6-7
ASSYPEDAFEDTQY
>TRBJ2-5|TRBV5-6
ASSLGGGLQETQY
>TRBJ2-4|TRBV5-1
ASSLGIGLAKNIQY
>TRBJ2-1|TRBV5-1
ASSFVAGYNEQF
>TRBJ1-1|TRBV7-3
ASSLRGGMMNTEAF